The entry below gives a single T cell receptor (beta chain) sequence along with its context. The antigen is unknown. The protocol was immunoSEQ multiplex PCR, while the TCRdb copy is restricted to in-frame clones and leaves out a portion. The sample has 35,000 to 50,000 clones, approximately 79% seen once; the top ten hold 2.5% to 3.5%. V lost 7 bases, J lost 5 bases, and 17 bases lay in between. The CDR3 is made up of 14 amino acids. Germline CDR1 and CDR2: SGHAT and FQNNGV. The sample belongs to a study of PD-1 blockade in classical Hodgkin lymphoma. Points from the study as a whole: According to reports, newly diagnosed patients had lower baseline TCR diversity than healthy donors, and relapsed/refractory patients had lower baseline TCR diversity still. Causes of the repertoire differences remain undefined, possibly disease activity or prior therapy. The CD4+ diversity rise by C4D1 was clearest in complete responders.

In every patient, relapse followed autologous stem cell transplantation, while exposure to brentuximab vedotin differed. The rearrangement links TRBV11-2 to TRBJ2-5; D tentatively reads TRBD1 or TRBD2 (6 bases each). This TCR was recovered from a human donor with classical Hodgkin lymphoma. The sequencing used peripheral blood mononuclear cells (PBMCs), collected before the second cycle of nivolumab. The CDR3 loop reads CASTWGALGETQYF. The DNA for the CDR3 is TGTGCCAGCACGTGGGGGGCCTTGGGGGAGACCCAGTACTTC.